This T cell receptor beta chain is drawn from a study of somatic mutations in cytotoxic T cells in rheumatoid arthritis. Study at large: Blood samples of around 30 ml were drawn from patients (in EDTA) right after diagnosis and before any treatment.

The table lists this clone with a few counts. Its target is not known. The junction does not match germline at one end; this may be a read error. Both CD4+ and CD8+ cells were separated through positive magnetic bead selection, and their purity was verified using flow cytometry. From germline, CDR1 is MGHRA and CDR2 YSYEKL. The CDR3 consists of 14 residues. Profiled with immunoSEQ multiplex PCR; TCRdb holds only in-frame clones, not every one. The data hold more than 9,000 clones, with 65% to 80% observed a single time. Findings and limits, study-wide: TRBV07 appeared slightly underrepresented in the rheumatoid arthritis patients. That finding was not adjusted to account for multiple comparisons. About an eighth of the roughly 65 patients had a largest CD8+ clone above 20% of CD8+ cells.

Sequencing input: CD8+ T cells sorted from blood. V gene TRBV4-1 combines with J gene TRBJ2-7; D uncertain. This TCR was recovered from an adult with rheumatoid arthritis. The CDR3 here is CASSQGIGTYEQYF. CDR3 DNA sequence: TGCGCCAGCAGTCAAGGTATAGGAACCTACGAGCAGTACTTC.